This T cell receptor beta chain appears in the sequencing data of a study of T cell repertoires in cytomegalovirus infection. At the level of the study: Public signatures in TCR beta pointed to CMV infection and matching HLA type.

Germline CDR1 and CDR2: SGHVS and FQNEAQ. V lost 7 bases and J lost 2, with 12 bases in between. The CDR3 is made up of 14 amino acids. Each CDR3 protein gets one entry after TCRdb re-called the reads with MiXCR. The data show around 550,000 distinct CDR3 sequences, with around a quarter seen just once and about 13% held by the top ten. Study findings and constraints: What dominated the ex vivo response were HLA-C-restricted CMV-specific TCR beta clonotypes. Carriage of CMV together with the relevant HLA was identifiable through cumulative public TCR beta family frequency.

This clonotype has more than one count but fewer than ten. Its specificity is not known. Sequencing was done on a sample of PBMCs. J is TRBJ1-3 and V is TRBV7-8; no reliable D call. The source of this sequence is a human donor in good health (CMV status not recorded). Some clones in this sample may be carry-over from other donors' samples. CDR3 nucleotide sequence: TGTGCCAGCAACCCCCTGGGCGCTGGAAACACCATATATTTT. Translation: CASNPLGAGNTIYF.